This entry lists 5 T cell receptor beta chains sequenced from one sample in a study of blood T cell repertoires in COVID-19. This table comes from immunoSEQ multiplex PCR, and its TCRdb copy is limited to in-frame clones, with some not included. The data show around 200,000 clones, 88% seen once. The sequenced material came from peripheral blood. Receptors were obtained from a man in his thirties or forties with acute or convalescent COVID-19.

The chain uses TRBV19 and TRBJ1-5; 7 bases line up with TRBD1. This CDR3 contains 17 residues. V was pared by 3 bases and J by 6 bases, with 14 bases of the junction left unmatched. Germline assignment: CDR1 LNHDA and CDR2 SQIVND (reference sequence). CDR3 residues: CASSIPDRAYLGQPQHF. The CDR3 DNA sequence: TGTGCCAGTAGTATCCCCGACAGGGCTTACCTAGGTCAGCCCCAGCATTTT.

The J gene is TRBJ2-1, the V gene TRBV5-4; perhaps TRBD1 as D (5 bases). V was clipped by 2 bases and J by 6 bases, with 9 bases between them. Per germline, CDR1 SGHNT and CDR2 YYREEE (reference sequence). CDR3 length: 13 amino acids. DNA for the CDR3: TGTGCCAGCAGCTTAAGGGGTAGCAATGAGCAGTTCTTC. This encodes CASSLRGSNEQFF.

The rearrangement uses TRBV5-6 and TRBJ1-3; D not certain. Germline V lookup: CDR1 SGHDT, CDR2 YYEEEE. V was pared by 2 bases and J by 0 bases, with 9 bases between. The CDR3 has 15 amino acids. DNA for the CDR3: TGTGCCAGCAGCTTACGCGCCTTCTCTGGAAACACCATATATTTT. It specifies CASSLRAFSGNTIYF.

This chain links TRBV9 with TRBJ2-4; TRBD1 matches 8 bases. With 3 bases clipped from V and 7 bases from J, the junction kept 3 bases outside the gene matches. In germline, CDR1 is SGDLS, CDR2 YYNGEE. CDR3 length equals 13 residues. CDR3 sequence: CASSGTGRNIQYF. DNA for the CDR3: TGTGCCAGCAGCGGGACAGGGAGGAACATTCAGTACTTC. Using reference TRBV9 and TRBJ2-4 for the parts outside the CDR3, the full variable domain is DSGVTQTPKHLITATGQRVTLRCSPRSGDLSVYWYQQSLDQGLQFLIQYYNGEERAKGNILERFSAQQFPDLHSELNLSSLELGDSALYFCASSGTGRNIQYFGAGTRLSVL.

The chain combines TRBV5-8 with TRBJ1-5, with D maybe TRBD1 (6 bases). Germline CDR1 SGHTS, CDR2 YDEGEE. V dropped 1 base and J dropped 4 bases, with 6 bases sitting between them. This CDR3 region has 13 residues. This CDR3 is CASSLTGNQPQHF. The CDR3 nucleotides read TGTGCCAGCAGCTTGACAGGGAATCAGCCCCAGCATTTT.